This paragraph covers one T cell receptor (beta chain) sequence. Its antigen is still unknown. The naive CD8 subset, CD45RO-negative cells positively selected for CCR7, excluded terminally differentiated effector memory CD45RA+ cells. Measured with immunoSEQ multiplex PCR; TCRdb has only the in-frame clones, and not every one. The table has 1.5 million to 2.5 million clones, approximately 94% seen once. The data derive from a study of shared clonotypes between healthy human individuals. Study outcomes and limitations: Although depth was large, rarefaction showed that sequencing of the sorted subsets was incomplete.

Looked up from germline, CDR1 is MNHEY and CDR2 is SVGAGI. The V end was cut by 0 bases, the J end by 0 bases, with 12 bases between. This CDR3 has 16 residues. The sequenced sample consisted of naive CD8+ T cells sorted from blood. This TCR derives from a young man in good health. The chain uses TRBV6-5 and TRBJ2-7, with D perhaps being TRBD1 or TRBD2 (5 bases each). The CDR3 region has the DNA TGTGCCAGCAGTTACTCGATTGCAGGGAGCTCCTACGAGCAGTACTTC. Encoded protein: CASSYSIAGSSYEQYF.